This T cell receptor (beta chain) was identified during a study of cytomegalovirus exposure and HLA in healthy donors. Study observations and caveats: The study listed around 150 cytomegalovirus-associated TCR beta chains.

This clone was seen more than once but under ten times. The target antigen is unknown. Germline-derived CDR1 and CDR2 are SGHVS and FQNEAQ. CDR3 length equals 13 residues. The germline V and J ends were trimmed by 5 bases and 8 bases, with 12 bases remaining between them. The PCR was carried out with 60 Vbeta primers and 13 Jbeta primers. Generated by immunoSEQ multiplex PCR, the TCRdb table keeps only in-frame clones and is missing some. The table includes 160,000 or so clones, roughly 80% detected once. Sequencing was done on a sample of PBMCs. The clonotype comes from a woman aged 45-65 years in good health and CMV-seronegative. The V and J genes are TRBV7-8 and TRBJ2-2; D may be TRBD2 (5 bases). The CDR3 reads CASSRTEGGELFF. The CDR3 DNA is TGTGCCAGCAGCCGGACTGAGGGAGGGGAGCTGTTTTTT.